This T cell receptor (beta chain) was profiled in a study of blood T cells in healthy people across ages. Study conclusions and caveats: Diversity was estimated from one million T cells, and these estimates were considered underestimates. Naive CD4+ cells and diversity were both higher in long-lived donors than in aged donors.

Primed by a sample-barcoded 5' primer and a J-beta primer mix, a second PCR proceeded for about 6 to 11 cycles. Each cDNA molecule, via a template-switch adaptor with 12 random nucleotides, was tagged. From the 5' RACE reads, TCRdb called clonotypes with MiXCR, one entry per CDR3 protein. The sample comprises some 1.4 million distinct CDR3 sequences, approximately 42% of which are singletons, and approximately 7.9% rests with the top ten. About this clonotype: Its antigen is unknown.

For every donor, a draw yielded around 10 milliliters of peripheral blood. Sequenced: blood. The sequence came from a woman aged 18-29 years in good health.

CDR3 coding DNA: TGTGCCAGCTCACCCGGACAGGGATTCTCCAATGAGCAGTTCTTC. Translation gives CASSPGQGFSNEQFF. The J gene is TRBJ2-1, the V gene TRBV18; 8 bases are shared with TRBD1. The junction had 7 bases not matched to a gene; V was cut back by 3 bases and J by 6 bases. The CDR3 is 15 amino acids. Per the germline V gene, CDR1 is KGHSH and CDR2 is LQKENI.